A selection of T cell receptor beta chains follows, all from one sample in a study of T cell responses to AZD1222 COVID-19 vaccine. Profiling relied on immunoSEQ multiplex PCR, and the TCRdb table lists in-frame clones only, not all of them. The repertoire consists of 90,000 to 150,000 clones, with approximately 90% occurring once and the leading ten covering 3.5% to 4.5%. Sequences were derived from peripheral blood, sampled on day 0 of AZD1222 vaccination. The receptors derive from an adult in good health. CDR3s include the opening cysteine and the closing phenylalanine or tryptophan. The D gene is left open where the match is weak. Only some rows state a clone size, as once, few, many or a class for expanded clones.

size	D	V	J	CDR3	DNA
NA	NA	TRBV5-1	TRBJ1-3	CASSLAGGSGNTIYF	TGCGCCAGCAGCTTGGCCGGGGGCTCTGGAAACACCATATATTTT
once	NA	TRBV29-1	TRBJ2-7	CSVGGGFVEQYF	TGCAGCGTTGGAGGCGGGTTTGTCGAGCAGTACTTC
NA	NA	TRBV2	TRBJ1-2	CASTEYGYTF	TGTGCCAGCACGGAGTATGGCTACACCTTC
NA	TRBD1	TRBV6-5	TRBJ1-1	CASSYSQTGVTEAFF	TGTGCCAGCAGTTACTCGCAGACAGGGGTGACTGAAGCTTTCTTT
few	NA	TRBV2	TRBJ2-3	CASSEGTIRDTQYF	TGTGCCAGCAGTGAAGGGACGATCCGGGATACGCAGTATTTT
NA	NA	TRBV5-1	TRBJ2-4	CASSLRGRAKNIQYF	TGCGCCAGCAGCTTGAGGGGGAGGGCCAAAAACATTCAGTACTTC
NA	TRBD2	TRBV4-3	TRBJ2-3	CASSQVLAGETGDTQYF	TGCGCCAGCAGCCAGGTATTAGCGGGGGAGACTGGGGATACGCAGTATTTT
NA	NA	TRBV11-2	TRBJ1-3	CASSPGGRVSGNTIYF	TGTGCCAGCAGCCCGGGGGGCCGTGTCTCTGGAAACACCATATATTTT
NA	NA	TRBV7-9	TRBJ1-1	CASAPGAFAEAFF	TGTGCCAGCGCCCCGGGGGCGTTCGCTGAAGCTTTCTTT
NA	NA	TRBV6-5	TRBJ1-6	CASSYWDSPLHF	TGTGCCAGCAGTTATTGGGATTCACCCCTCCACTTT
NA	TRBD2	TRBV18	TRBJ2-7	CASSPLYPPAGGTYEQYF	TGTGCCAGCTCACCCCTTTACCCCCCAGCGGGGGGAACCTACGAGCAGTACTTC